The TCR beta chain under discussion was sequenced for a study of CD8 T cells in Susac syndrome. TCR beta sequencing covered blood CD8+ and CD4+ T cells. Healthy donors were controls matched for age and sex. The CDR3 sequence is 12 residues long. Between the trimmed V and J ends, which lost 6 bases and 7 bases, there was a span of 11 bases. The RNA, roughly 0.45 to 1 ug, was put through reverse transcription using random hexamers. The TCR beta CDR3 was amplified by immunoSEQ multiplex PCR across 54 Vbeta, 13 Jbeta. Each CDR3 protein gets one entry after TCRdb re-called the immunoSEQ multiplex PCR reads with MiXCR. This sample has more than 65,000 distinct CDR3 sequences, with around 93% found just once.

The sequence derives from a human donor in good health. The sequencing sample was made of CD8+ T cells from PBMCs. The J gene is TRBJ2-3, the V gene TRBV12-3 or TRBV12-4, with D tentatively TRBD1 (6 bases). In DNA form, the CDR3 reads TGTGCCAGCAGCCCGGGACAACATACGCAGTATTTT. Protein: CASSPGQHTQYF.